A selection of T cell receptor beta chains follows, all from one sample in a study of breast tumors, draining lymph nodes, adjacent tissues. TCRdb reprocessed the multiplex PCR reads via MiXCR and lists one record per CDR3 protein. The top ten clones hold 3.5% to 4.5% of a sample with approximately 170,000 distinct CDR3 sequences, about 30% of them seen once. Sequenced sample: axillary lymph node tissue. Receptors originate from a female donor with breast cancer. Some clones in this sample may be carry-over from other donors' samples. CDR3s include the opening cysteine and the closing phenylalanine or tryptophan. D genes are given only for firm matches. Size tells how often a clone was seen (once, few, many) or the class of an expanded clone, and some rows leave it out.

v_gene	d_gene	abundance	j_gene	CDR3nt	CDR3aa
TRBV12-3/TRBV12-4	NA	many	TRBJ2-5	TGTGCCAGCAGTTTAAGCCCCCTAGGGACGGAGACCCAGTACTTC	CASSLSPLGTETQYF
TRBV28	NA	many	TRBJ2-7	TGTGCCAGCAGGTCGTCGTTTGGGGTCTCCTACGAGCAGTACTTC	CASRSSFGVSYEQYF
TRBV19	NA	large	TRBJ1-5	TGTGCCAGTAGTTTCCCCCGTGGTTTTGGTCAGCCCCAGCATTTT	CASSFPRGFGQPQHF
TRBV4-1	NA	many	TRBJ2-1	TGCGCCAGCAGCCCTGCCGGGTGGCCGGTCCACAATGAGCAGTTCTTC	CASSPAGWPVHNEQFF
TRBV29-1	NA	many	TRBJ2-1	TGCTCCACCGGGGGCAATGAGCAGTTCTTC	CSTGGNEQFF
TRBV13	NA	NA	TRBJ2-1	TGTGCCAGCAGCTTAGCCTTTTTCCAGGATCAACACAATGAGCAGTTCTTC	CASSLAFFQDQHNEQFF
TRBV20-1	NA	few	TRBJ1-1	TGCAGTGCTAGAGATCTAAGGGGGAACACTGAAGCTTTCTTT	CSARDLRGNTEAFF
TRBV6-5	TRBD2	many	TRBJ2-7	TGTGCCAGCAGTTACGGGGGGGAAACACCGGACGAGCAGTACTTC	CASSYGGETPDEQYF
TRBV9	NA	many	TRBJ1-4	TGTGCCAGCAGCGTAGAATCGGGTTCGCGAGAAAAACTGTTTTTT	CASSVESGSREKLFF
TRBV6-5	TRBD1	few	TRBJ2-7	TGTGCCAGCAGTCACTCGATGGGACAGTTCTACGAGCAGTACTTC	CASSHSMGQFYEQYF
TRBV19	NA	NA	TRBJ1-1	TGTGCCAGTAGTAGACAGAACACTGAAGCTTTCTTT	CASSRQNTEAFF